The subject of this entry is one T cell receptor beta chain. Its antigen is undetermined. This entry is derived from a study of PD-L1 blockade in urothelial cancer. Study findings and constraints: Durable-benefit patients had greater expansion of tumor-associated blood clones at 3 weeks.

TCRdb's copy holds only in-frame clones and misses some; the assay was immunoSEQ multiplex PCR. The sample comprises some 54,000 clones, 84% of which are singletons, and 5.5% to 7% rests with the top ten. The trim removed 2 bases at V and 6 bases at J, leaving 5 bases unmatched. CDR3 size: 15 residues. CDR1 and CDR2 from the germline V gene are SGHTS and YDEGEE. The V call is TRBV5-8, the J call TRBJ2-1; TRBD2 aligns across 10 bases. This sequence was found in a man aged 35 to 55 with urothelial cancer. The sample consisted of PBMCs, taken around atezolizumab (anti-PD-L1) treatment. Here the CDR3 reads CASSFSLAGANEQFF. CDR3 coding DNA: TGTGCCAGCAGCTTTAGTCTAGCGGGAGCCAATGAGCAGTTCTTC.